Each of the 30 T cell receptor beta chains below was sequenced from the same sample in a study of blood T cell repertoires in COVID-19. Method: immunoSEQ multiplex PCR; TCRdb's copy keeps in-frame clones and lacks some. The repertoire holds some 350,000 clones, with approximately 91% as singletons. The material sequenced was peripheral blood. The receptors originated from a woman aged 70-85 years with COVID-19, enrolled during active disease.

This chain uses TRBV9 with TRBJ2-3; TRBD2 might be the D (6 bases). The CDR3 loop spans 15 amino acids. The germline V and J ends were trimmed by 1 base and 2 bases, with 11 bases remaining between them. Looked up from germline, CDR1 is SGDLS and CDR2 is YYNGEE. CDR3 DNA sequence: TGTGCCAGCAGCGTAAACCCGGGAGTCACAGATACGCAGTATTTT. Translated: CASSVNPGVTDTQYF.

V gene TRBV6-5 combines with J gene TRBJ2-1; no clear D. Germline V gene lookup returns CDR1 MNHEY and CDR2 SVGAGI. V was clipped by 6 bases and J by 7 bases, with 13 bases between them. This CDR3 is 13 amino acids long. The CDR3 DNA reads TGTGCCAGCAGACGCAACGACGGGAATGAGCAGTTCTTC. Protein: CASRRNDGNEQFF.

CDR3: CATSAPPRDYPPYEQYF. The CDR3 DNA reads TGTGCCACCAGTGCCCCTCCACGGGACTACCCTCCCTACGAGCAGTACTTC. The chain has TRBV24-1 and TRBJ2-7, with TRBD2 identical over 7 bases. Germline loops: CDR1 KGHDR, CDR2 SFDVKD. The CDR3 extends over 17 amino acids. The V segment lost 5 bases and the J segment 2 bases; nucleotides outside the gene matches: 14.

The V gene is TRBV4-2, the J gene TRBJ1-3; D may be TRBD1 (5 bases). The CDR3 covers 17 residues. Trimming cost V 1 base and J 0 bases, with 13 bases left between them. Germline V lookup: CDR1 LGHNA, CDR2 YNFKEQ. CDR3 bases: TGTGCCAGCAGCCAAGTTTTAGGGGAAGGCTCTGGAAACACCATATATTTT. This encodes CASSQVLGEGSGNTIYF.

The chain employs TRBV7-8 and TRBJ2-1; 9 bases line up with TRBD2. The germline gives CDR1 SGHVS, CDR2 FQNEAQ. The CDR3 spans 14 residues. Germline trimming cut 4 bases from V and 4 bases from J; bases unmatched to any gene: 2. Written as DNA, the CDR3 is TGTGCCAGCAGCTGGCGGGGGGGTTACAATGAGCAGTTCTTC. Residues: CASSWRGGYNEQFF. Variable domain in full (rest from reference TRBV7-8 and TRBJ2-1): GAGVSQSPRYKVAKRGQDVALRCDPISGHVSLFWYQQALGQGPEFLTYFQNEAQLDKSGLPSDRFFAERPEGSVSTLKIQRTQQEDSAVYLCASSWRGGYNEQFFGPGTRLTVL.

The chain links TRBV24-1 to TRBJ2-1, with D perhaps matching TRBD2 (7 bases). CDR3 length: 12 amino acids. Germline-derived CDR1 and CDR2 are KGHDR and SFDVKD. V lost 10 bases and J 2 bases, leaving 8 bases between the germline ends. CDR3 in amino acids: CATGGAYNEQFF. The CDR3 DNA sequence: TGTGCCACAGGGGGGGCCTACAATGAGCAGTTCTTC.

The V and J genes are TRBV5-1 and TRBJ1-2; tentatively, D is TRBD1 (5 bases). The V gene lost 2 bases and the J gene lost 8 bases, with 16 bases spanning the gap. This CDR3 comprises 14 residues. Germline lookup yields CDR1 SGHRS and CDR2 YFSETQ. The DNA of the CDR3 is TGCGCCAGCAGCTTAATGGCGGGACGTTACGGCTACACCTTC. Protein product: CASSLMAGRYGYTF.

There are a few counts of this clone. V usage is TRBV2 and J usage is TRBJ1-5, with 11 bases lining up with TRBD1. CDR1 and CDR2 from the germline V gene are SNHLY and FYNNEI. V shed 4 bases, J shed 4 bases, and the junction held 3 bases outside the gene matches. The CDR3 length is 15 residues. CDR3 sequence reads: CASSVGTGGNQPQHF. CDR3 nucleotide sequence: TGTGCCAGCAGTGTAGGGACAGGGGGGAATCAGCCCCAGCATTTT.

CDR3 amino acids: CASSRQGFNEQFF. The CDR3 DNA follows: TGTGCCAGTAGTAGACAGGGATTCAATGAGCAGTTCTTC. This chain links TRBV19 with TRBJ2-1; TRBD1 agrees at 7 bases. The V gene end was trimmed by 4 bases and the J gene end by 6 bases; junction bases not matched to a gene: 3. The length of the CDR3 is 13 residues. Germline CDR1 and CDR2: LNHDA and SQIVND (reference sequence).

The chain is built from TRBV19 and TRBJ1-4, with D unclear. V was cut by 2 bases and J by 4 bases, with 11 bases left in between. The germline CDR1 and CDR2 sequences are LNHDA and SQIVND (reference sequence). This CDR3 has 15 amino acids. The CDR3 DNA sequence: TGTGCCAGTAGTATAAGAGCGACCTTTAATGAAAAACTGTTTTTT. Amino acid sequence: CASSIRATFNEKLFF.

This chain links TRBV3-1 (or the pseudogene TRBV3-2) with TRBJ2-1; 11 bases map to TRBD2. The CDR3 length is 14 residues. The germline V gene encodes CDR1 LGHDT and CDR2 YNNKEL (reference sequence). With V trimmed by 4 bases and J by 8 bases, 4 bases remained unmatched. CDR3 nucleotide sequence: TGTGCCAGCAGCCGACTAGCGGGGTGGGATGAGCAGTTCTTC. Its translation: CASSRLAGWDEQFF.

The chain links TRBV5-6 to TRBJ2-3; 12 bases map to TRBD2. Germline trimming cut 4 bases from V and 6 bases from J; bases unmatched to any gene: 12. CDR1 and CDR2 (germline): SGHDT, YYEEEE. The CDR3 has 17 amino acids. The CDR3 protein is CASSLRTSGTSRDTQYF. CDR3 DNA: TGTGCCAGCAGCCTCCGGACTAGCGGGACGTCCCGGGATACGCAGTATTTT.

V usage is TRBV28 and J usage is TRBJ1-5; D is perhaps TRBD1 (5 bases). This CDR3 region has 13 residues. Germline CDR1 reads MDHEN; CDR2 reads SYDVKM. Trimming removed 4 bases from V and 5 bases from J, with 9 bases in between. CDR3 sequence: CASSSDRYQPQHF. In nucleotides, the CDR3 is TGTGCCAGCAGTTCAGACAGATATCAGCCCCAGCATTTT.

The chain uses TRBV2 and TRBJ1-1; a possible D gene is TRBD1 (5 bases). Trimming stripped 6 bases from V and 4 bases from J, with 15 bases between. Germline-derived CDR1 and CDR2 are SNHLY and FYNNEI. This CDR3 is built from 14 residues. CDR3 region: CASSPVGGSTEAFF. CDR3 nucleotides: TGTGCCAGCAGCCCGGTCGGGGGATCCACTGAAGCTTTCTTT.

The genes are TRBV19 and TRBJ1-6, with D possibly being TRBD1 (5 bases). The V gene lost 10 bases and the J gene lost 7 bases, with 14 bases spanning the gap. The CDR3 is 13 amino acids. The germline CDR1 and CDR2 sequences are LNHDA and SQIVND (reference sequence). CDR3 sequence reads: CAIPTATNSPLHF. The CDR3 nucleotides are TGTGCCATCCCGACAGCGACGAATTCACCCCTCCACTTT.

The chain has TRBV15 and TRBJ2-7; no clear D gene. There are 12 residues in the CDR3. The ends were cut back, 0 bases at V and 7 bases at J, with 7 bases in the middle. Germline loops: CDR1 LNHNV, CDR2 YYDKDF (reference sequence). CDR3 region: CATSRDLLEQYF. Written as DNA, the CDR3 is TGTGCCACCAGCAGAGATCTATTGGAGCAGTACTTC.

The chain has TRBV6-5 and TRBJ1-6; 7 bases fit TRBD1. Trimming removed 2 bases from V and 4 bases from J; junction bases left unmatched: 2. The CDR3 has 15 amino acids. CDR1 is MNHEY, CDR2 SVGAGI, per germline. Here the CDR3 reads CASSYGTAYNSPLHF. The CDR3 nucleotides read TGTGCCAGCAGTTACGGGACAGCATATAATTCACCCCTCCACTTT.

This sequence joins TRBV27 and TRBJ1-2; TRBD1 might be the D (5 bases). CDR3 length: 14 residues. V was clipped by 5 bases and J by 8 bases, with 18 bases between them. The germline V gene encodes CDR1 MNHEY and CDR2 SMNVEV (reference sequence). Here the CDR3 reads CASSPWGGIEGYTF. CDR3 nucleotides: TGTGCCAGCAGTCCCTGGGGGGGGATCGAGGGCTACACCTTC.

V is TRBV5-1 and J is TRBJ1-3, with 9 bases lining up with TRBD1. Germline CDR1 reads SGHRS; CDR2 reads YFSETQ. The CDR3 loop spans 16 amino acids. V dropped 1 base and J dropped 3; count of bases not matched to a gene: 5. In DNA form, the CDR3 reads TGCGCCAGCAGCTTGACTACAGGGGGCTATGGAAACACCATATATTTT. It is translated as CASSLTTGGYGNTIYF.

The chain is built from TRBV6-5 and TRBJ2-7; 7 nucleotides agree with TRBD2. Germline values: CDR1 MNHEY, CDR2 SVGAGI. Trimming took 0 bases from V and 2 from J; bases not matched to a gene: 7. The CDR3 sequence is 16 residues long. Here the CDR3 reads CASSYSTGGVPYEQYF. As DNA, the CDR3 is TGTGCCAGCAGTTACTCGACTGGGGGGGTACCCTACGAGCAGTACTTC.

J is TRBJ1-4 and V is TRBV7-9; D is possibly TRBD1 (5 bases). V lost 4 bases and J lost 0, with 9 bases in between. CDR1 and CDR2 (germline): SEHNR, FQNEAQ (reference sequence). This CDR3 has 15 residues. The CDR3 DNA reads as TGTGCCAGCAGCTATCAGGGCCCAACTAATGAAAAACTGTTTTTT. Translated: CASSYQGPTNEKLFF.

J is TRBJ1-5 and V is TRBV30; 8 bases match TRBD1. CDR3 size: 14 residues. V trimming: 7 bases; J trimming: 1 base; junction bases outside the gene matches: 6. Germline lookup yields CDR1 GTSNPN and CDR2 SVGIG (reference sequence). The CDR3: CAYQGAMSNQPQHF. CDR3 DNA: TGTGCCTACCAGGGGGCGATGAGCAATCAGCCCCAGCATTTT.

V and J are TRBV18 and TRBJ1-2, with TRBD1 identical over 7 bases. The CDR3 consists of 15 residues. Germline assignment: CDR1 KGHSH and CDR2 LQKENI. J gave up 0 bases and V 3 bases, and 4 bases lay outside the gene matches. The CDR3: CASSPQGQTNYGYTF. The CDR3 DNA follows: TGTGCCAGCTCACCTCAGGGACAGACTAACTATGGCTACACCTTC.

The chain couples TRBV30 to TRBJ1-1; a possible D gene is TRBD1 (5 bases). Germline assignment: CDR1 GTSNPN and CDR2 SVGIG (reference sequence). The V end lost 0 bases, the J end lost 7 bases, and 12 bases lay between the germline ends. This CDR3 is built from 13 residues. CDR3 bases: TGTGCCTGGAGTGTATGGGGAAGGGGTGAAGCTTTCTTT. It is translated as CAWSVWGRGEAFF.

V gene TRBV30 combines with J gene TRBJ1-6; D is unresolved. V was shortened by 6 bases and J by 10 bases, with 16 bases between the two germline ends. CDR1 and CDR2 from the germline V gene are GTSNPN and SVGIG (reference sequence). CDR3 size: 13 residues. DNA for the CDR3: TGTGCCTGTCAATGGGAGGGAGACTCACCCCTCCACTTT. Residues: CACQWEGDSPLHF.

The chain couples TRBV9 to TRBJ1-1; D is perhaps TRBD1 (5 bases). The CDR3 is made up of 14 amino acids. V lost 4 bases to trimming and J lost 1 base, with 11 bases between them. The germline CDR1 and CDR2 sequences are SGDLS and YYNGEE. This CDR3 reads CASSTSTGNTEAFF. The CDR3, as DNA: TGTGCCAGCAGCACTTCTACAGGGAACACTGAAGCTTTCTTT.

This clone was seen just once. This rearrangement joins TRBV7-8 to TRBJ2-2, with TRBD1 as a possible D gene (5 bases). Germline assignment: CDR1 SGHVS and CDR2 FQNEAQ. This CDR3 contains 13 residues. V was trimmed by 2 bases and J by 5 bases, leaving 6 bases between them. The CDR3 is CASSLRGTGELFF. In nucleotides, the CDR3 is TGTGCCAGCAGCTTAAGGGGTACCGGGGAGCTGTTTTTT.

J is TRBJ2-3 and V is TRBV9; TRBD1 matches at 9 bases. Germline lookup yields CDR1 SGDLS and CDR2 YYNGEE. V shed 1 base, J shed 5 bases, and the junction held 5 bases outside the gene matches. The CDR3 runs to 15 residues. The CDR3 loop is CASSVIQGAGDTQYF. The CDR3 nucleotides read TGTGCCAGCAGCGTAATACAGGGGGCAGGAGATACGCAGTATTTT. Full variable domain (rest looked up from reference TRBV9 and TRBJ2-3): DSGVTQTPKHLITATGQRVTLRCSPRSGDLSVYWYQQSLDQGLQFLIQYYNGEERAKGNILERFSAQQFPDLHSELNLSSLELGDSALYFCASSVIQGAGDTQYFGPGTRLTVL.

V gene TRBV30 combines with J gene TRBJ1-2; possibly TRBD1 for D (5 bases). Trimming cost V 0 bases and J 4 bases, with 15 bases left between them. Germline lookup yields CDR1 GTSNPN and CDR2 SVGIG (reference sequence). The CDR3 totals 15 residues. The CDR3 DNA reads TGTGCCTGGAGTGTAATGGACACCGTAATCTATGGCTACACCTTC. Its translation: CAWSVMDTVIYGYTF.

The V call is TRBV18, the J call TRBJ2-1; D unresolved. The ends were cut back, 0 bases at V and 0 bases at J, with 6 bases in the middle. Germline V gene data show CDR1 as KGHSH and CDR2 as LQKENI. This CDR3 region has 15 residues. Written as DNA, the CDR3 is TGTGCCAGCTCACCACCGTCGAGCTCCTACAATGAGCAGTTCTTC. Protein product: CASSPPSSSYNEQFF.